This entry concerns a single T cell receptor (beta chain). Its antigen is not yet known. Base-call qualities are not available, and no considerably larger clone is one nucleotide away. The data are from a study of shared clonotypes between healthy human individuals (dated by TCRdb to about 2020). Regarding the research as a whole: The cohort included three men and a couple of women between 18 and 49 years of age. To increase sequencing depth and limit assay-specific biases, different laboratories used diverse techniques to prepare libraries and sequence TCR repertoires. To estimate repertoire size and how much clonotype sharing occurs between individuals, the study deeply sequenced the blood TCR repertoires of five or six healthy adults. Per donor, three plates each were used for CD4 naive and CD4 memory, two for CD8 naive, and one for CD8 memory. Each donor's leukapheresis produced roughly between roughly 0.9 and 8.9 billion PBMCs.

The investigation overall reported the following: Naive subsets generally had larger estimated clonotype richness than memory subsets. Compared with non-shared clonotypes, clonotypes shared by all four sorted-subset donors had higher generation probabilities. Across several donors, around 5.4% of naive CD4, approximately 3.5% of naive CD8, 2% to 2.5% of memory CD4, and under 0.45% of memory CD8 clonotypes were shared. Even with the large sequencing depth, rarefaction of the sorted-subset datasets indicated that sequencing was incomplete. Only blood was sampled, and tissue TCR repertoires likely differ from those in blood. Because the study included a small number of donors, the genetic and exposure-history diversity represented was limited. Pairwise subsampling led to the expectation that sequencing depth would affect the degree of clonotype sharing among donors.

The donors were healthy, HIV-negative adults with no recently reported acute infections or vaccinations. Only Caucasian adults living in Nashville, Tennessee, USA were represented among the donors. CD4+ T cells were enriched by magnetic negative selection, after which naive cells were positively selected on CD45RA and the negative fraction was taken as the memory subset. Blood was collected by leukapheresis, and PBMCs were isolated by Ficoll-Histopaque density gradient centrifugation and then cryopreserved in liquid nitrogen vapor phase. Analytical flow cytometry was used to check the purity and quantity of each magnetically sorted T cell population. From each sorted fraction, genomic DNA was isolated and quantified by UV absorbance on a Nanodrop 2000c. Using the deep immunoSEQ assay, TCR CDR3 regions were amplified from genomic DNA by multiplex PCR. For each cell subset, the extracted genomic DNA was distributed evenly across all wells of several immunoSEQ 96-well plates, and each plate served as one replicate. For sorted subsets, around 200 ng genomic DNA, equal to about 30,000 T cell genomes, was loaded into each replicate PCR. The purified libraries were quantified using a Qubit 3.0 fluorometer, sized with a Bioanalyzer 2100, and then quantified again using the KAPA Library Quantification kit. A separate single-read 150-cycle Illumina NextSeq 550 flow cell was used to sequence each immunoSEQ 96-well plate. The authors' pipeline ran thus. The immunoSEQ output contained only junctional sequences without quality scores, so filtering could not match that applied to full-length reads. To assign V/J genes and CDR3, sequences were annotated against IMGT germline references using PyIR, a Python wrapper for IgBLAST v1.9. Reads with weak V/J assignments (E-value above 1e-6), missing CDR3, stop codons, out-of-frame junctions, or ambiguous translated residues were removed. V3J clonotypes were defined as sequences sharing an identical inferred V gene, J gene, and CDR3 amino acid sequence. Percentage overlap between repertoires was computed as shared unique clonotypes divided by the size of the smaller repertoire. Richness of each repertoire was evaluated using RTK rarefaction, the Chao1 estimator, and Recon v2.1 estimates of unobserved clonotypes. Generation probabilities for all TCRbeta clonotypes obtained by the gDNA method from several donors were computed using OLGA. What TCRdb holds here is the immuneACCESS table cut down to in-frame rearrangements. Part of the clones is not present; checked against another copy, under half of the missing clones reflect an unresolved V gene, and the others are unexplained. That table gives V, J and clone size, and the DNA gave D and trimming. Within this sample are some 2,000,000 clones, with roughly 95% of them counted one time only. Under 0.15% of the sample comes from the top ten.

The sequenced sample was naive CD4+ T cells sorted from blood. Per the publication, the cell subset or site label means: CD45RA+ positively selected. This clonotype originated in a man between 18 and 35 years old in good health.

The CDR3 corresponds to CASSFPKGSSYNSPLHF. The nucleotide sequence reads TGTGCCAGCAGCTTCCCTAAGGGGAGCTCCTATAATTCACCCCTCCACTTT. The V gene is TRBV7-2 and the J gene is TRBJ1-6; TRBD1 is a weak D gene call, 5 bases matching. The CDR3 covers 17 residues, taking in both the cysteine and the phenylalanine. Only the CDR3 portion is preserved as DNA: 51 bases, with reading frame beginning at the first base. CDR1 and CDR2 are drawn from the germline V gene: SGHTA, FQGNSA. Trimming at the junction amounts to 3 bases on V and 0 bases on J, and the germline ends lie 12 bases apart. Joined to the reference TRBV7-2 and TRBJ1-6 proteins, this CDR3 gives the full variable domain: GAGVSQSPSNKVTEKGKDVELRCDPISGHTALYWYRQSLGQGLEFLIYFQGNSAPDKSGLPSDRFSAERTGGSVSTLTIQRTQQEDSAVYLCASSFPKGSSYNSPLHFGNGTRLTVT.